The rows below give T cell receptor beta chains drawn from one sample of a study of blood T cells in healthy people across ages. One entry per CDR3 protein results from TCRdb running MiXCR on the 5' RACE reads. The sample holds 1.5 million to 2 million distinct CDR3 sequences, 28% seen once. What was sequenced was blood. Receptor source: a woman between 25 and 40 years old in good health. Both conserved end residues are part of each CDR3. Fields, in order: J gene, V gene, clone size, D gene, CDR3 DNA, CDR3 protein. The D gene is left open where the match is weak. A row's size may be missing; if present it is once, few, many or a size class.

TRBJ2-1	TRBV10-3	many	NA	TGTGCCTCGAGAGGCTCCTACAATGAGCAGTTCTTC	CASRGSYNEQFF
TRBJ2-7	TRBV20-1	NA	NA	TGCAGTGCTGGTCAGCGGGTGAACAATAATGAGCAGTACTTC	CSAGQRVNNNEQYF
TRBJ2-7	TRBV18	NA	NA	TGTGCCAGCTCACCCACTAACGGGAACAATGAGCAGTACTTC	CASSPTNGNNEQYF
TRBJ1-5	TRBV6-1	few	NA	TGTGCCAGCAGTCAGGACCCAATTCATCAGCCCCAGCATTTT	CASSQDPIHQPQHF
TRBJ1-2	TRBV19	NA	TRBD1	TGTGCCAGCAGAGCCTCCAGGGGGCGCGACTATGGCTACACCTTC	CASRASRGRDYGYTF
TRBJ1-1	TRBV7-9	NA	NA	TGTGCCAGCAGCCCGGGGGGGCAGCGACCGAACACTGAAGCTTTCTTT	CASSPGGQRPNTEAFF
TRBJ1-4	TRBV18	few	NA	TGTGCCAGTCGAACGACAGTAGGAAAAGAAAAACTGTTTTTT	CASRTTVGKEKLFF
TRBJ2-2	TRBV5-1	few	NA	TGCGCCAGCAGCTTGGGAGGGGCTGGCACCGGGGAGCTGTTTTTT	CASSLGGAGTGELFF
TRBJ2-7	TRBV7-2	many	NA	TGTGCCAGCAGCTTAGGGGGACTCGCGGCCAGCTCCTACGAGCAGTACTTC	CASSLGGLAASSYEQYF
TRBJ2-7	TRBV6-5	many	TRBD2	TGTGCCAGCAGTAGCGGGAGCCCCTACGAGCAGTACTTC	CASSSGSPYEQYF
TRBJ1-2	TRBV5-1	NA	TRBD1	TGCGCCAGCAGAATAAGGACAGGGAGGGACTATGGCTACACCTTC	CASRIRTGRDYGYTF
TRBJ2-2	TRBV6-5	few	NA	TGTGCCAGCAGATATCCAGGCGTATCCACCGGTGAGCTGTTTTTT	CASRYPGVSTGELFF
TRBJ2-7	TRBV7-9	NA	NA	TGTGCCAGCAGGACGGGCCGGGGTGAGCAGTACTTC	CASRTGRGEQYF
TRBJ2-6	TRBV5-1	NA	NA	TGCGCCAGCAGCGGGGCGGTTGCCTCTGGGGCCAACGTCCTGACTTTC	CASSGAVASGANVLTF
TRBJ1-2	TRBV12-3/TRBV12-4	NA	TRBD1	TGTGCCAGCAGCCCCTACAGGGGGCGCGGAGGCTACACCTTC	CASSPYRGRGGYTF
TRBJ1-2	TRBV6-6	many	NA	TGTGCCAGCAGTTTCAACAGGGATGTTGGCTACACCTTC	CASSFNRDVGYTF
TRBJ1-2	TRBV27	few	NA	TGTGCCAGCAGTCTAAGCCGGGTCCCGGACTATGGCTACACCTTC	CASSLSRVPDYGYTF
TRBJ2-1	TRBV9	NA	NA	TGTGCCAGCAGCGTGACAGGGACTAGCAATGAGCAGTTCTTC	CASSVTGTSNEQFF
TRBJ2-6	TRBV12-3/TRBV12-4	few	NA	TGTGCCAGCAGTGGCTTGGGAGGAGCTGGGGCCAACGTCCTGACTTTC	CASSGLGGAGANVLTF
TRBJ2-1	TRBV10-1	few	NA	TGCGCCAGCGATCTAGCCTCCGAGGCGAATGAGCAGTTCTTC	CASDLASEANEQFF
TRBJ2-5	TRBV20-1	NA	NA	TGCAGTGCCGCGACTACCGGGGAGACCCAGTACTTC	CSAATTGETQYF
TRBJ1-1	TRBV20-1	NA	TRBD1	TGCAGTGCTTCTAAACAGGGGAGTTGGAGCACTGAAGCTTTCTTT	CSASKQGSWSTEAFF
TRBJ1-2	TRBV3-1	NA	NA	TGTGCCAGCAGCCAACGGGAGAGGAAGAATGGCTGCACCTTC	CASSQRERKNGCTF
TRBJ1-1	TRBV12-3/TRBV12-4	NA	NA	TGTGCCAGCACTCGATCGGCGGGGGCTGAAGCTTTCTTT	CASTRSAGAEAFF
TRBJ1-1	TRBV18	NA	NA	TGTGCCAGCTCACTAGGACAGCGGAGGAACACTGAAGCTTTCTTT	CASSLGQRRNTEAFF
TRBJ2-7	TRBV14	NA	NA	TGTGCCAGCAGCCGAAGTGCTTCGGTGACCTACGAGCAGTACTTC	CASSRSASVTYEQYF
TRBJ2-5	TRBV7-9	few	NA	TGTGCCACAATAGGGCGGGACCAAGAGACCCAGTACTTC	CATIGRDQETQYF
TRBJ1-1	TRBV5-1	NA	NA	TGTGCCAGCAGTTTAGGTGGGGGGGCTGAAGCTTTCTTT	CASSLGGGAEAFF
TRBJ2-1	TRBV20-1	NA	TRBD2	TGCATTCTGGGGGGGTCCTACAATGAGCAGTTCTTC	CILGGSYNEQFF
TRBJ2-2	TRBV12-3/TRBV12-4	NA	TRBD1	TGTGCCAGCAATCAGGGGGCGCGGGGCACCGGGGAGCTGTTTTTT	CASNQGARGTGELFF
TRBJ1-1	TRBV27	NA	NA	TGTGCCAGCAGGTTGACAGGACGGGGTGATGAAGCTTTCTTT	CASRLTGRGDEAFF
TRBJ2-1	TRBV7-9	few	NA	TGTGCCAGCCCAGGGGGAGGTGAGCAGTTCTTC	CASPGGGEQFF
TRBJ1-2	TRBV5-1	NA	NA	TGCGCCAGCAGCGGAGGGGGGAACGGCTACACCTTC	CASSGGGNGYTF
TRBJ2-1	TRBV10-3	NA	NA	TGTGCCATCAGTGATTCCCAAGGGCCTCCCGGGCAGTTCTTC	CAISDSQGPPGQFF
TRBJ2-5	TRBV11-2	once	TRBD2	TGTGCCAGCAGCCTAGGGACTAGCGGGGGGATGTACCAAGAGACCCAGTACTTC	CASSLGTSGGMYQETQYF
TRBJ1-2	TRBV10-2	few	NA	TGCGCCAGCAGTGATATTGGGGAGGGCTATGGCTACACCTTC	CASSDIGEGYGYTF
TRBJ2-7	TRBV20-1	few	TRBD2	TGCAGTGCTAGAGATTCAGCGGGAGCAACCCTATCTTCCGAGCAGTACTTC	CSARDSAGATLSSEQYF
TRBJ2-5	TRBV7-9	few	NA	TGTGCCAGCAGCTTTCCCCTGGGGACAAGTCCTGAAGAGACCCAGTACTTC	CASSFPLGTSPEETQYF
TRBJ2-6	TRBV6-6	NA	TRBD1	TGTGCCAGCAGCCCGGGACAGTCGGAGGCCAACGTCCTGACTTTC	CASSPGQSEANVLTF
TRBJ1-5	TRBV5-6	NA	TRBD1	TGTGCCAGCAGCTTCGGACAGGGGAGTCAGCCCCAGCATTTT	CASSFGQGSQPQHF
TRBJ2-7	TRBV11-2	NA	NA	TGTGTCAGCAGCGGGAATACAGGGGTAATCGGCCACGAGCAGTATTTC	CVSSGNTGVIGHEQYF
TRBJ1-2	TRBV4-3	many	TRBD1	TGCGCCAGCAGCCAAGAAAAGACAGGGGCCAACTATGGCTACACCTTC	CASSQEKTGANYGYTF
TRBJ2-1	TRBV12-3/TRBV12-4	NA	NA	TGTGCCAGCAGTTCCTCAGGACAGGGAGGGAGCAATGAGCGGTTCTTC	CASSSSGQGGSNERFF
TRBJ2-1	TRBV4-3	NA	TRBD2	TGCGCCAGCAGTCGTCTAACTAGCGGGAGTGGCGATGAGCAGTTCTTC	CASSRLTSGSGDEQFF
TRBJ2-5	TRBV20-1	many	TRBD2	TGCAGTGCTAGAGATGAGACTAGCGGTCCGGAGACCCAGTACTTC	CSARDETSGPETQYF
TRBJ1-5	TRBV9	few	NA	TGTGCCAGCAGCCCACTTGGACAAAGCAATCAGCCCCAGCATTTT	CASSPLGQSNQPQHF
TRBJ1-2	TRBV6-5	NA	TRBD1	TGTGCCAGCCGCACTGAGACAGGGAACTATGGCTACACCTTC	CASRTETGNYGYTF
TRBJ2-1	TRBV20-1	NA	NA	TGCAGTGCTAGAGAAAATCTAGGGAATGAGCAGTTCTTC	CSARENLGNEQFF
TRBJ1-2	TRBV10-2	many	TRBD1	TGCGCCAGCAGTGAGACAGGGGAATCTGGCTATGGCTACACCTTC	CASSETGESGYGYTF
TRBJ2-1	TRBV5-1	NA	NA	TGCGCCAGCAGCTGGCAGCCCGCGGACAATGAGCAGTTCTTC	CASSWQPADNEQFF
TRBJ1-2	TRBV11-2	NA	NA	TGTGCCAGCAGCGTTAGATCGCCTAACTATGGCTACACCTTC	CASSVRSPNYGYTF
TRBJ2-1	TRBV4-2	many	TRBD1	TGTGCCAGCAGCCAAGAACCGGGACAGGCAGGAGAGCAGTTCTTC	CASSQEPGQAGEQFF
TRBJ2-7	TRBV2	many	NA	TGTGCCAGCAGTGAAGACACTATCTACGAGCAGTACTTC	CASSEDTIYEQYF
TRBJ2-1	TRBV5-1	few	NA	TGCGCCAGCAGCGAGCCTAGCTCCTACAATGAGCAGTTCTTC	CASSEPSSYNEQFF
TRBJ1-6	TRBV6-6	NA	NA	TGTGCCGGCAGTGGGGCCGGGGGGTCCTACTCACCCCTCCACTTT	CAGSGAGGSYSPLHF